These 7 T cell receptor beta chains originate from one sample sequenced in a study of T cell changes during pregnancy in multiple sclerosis. Some clones are missing from TCRdb's copy, which holds only in-frame ones; the method was immunoSEQ multiplex PCR. The repertoire includes roughly 15,000 clones, 84% of them detected once, and 9% to 10% sits in the top ten. The sequenced sample was CD8+ T cells from peripheral blood mononuclear cells, obtained in the second trimester of pregnancy. These receptors were taken from a female donor in good health, enrolled as a control in a pregnancy study.

The rearrangement links TRBV6-4 to TRBJ1-4, with 8 bases lining up with TRBD1. Germline V CDR1 and CDR2: MRHNA, SNTAGT. The length of the CDR3 is 14 residues. J gave up 7 bases and V 9 bases, and 10 bases lay outside the gene matches. This chain's CDR3 is CARNRGGCSEKLFF. CDR3 coding DNA: TGTGCCAGAAACAGGGGGGGATGTAGTGAAAAACTGTTTTTT.

The chain employs TRBV10-3 and TRBJ2-7; a possible D gene is TRBD1 (6 bases). Trimming left V 4 bases short and J 6 bases short, with 22 bases between. The germline CDR1 and CDR2 sequences are ENHRY and SYGVKD. The CDR3 covers 16 residues. The DNA for the CDR3 is TGTGCCATCAGTGGGTCCCGGGACAAAACTCCGGGCGAGCAGTACTTC. This encodes CAISGSRDKTPGEQYF.

The rearrangement links TRBV14 to TRBJ1-1; D remains unclear. With 4 bases removed from V and 5 bases from J, the gap between germline ends came to 14 bases. Germline CDR1 and CDR2: SGHDN and FVKESK. The CDR3 runs to 14 residues. The CDR3 DNA follows: TGTGCCAGCAGCCTTCTGGGCGGGGAAACTGAAGCTTTCTTT. Its protein product is CASSLLGGETEAFF.

The rearrangement links TRBV27 to TRBJ1-2; 8 bases map to TRBD1. The CDR3 is 17 amino acids. V lost 5 bases, J lost 1 base, and 12 bases stayed unmatched. Germline V gene sequence: CDR1 MNHEY, CDR2 SMNVEV (reference sequence). The CDR3 is CASSLSPGQGLNYGYTF. The CDR3 DNA reads as TGTGCCAGCAGTCTCTCCCCAGGACAGGGCCTTAACTATGGCTACACCTTC.

V and J are TRBV2 and TRBJ2-1; no reliable D call. The V end was cut by 4 bases, the J end by 1 base, with 8 bases between. Per the germline V gene, CDR1 is SNHLY and CDR2 is FYNNEI. This CDR3 spans 14 amino acids. The CDR3 spells CASSAEASYNEQFF. The CDR3 coding sequence is TGTGCCAGCAGTGCTGAAGCATCCTACAATGAGCAGTTCTTC.

The chain recombines TRBV5-6 with TRBJ1-2; 9 bases are shared with TRBD1. In germline, CDR1 is SGHDT, CDR2 YYEEEE. The V and J ends lost 2 bases and 2 bases, in that order; junction bases with no gene match: 4. This CDR3 has 15 amino acids. The CDR3 nucleotides read TGTGCCAGCAGCTTCGGGACAGGGACCAACTATGGCTACACCTTC. Protein sequence: CASSFGTGTNYGYTF.

The chain combines TRBV29-1 with TRBJ1-1; D is unclear. Per germline, CDR1 SQVTM and CDR2 ANQGSEA. The CDR3 length is 11 residues. The V end was cut by 4 bases, the J end by 7 bases, with 10 bases between. The CDR3 coding sequence is TGCAGCGTTGGAGGTGAAGTTGAAGCTTTCTTT. The encoded protein is CSVGGEVEAFF.